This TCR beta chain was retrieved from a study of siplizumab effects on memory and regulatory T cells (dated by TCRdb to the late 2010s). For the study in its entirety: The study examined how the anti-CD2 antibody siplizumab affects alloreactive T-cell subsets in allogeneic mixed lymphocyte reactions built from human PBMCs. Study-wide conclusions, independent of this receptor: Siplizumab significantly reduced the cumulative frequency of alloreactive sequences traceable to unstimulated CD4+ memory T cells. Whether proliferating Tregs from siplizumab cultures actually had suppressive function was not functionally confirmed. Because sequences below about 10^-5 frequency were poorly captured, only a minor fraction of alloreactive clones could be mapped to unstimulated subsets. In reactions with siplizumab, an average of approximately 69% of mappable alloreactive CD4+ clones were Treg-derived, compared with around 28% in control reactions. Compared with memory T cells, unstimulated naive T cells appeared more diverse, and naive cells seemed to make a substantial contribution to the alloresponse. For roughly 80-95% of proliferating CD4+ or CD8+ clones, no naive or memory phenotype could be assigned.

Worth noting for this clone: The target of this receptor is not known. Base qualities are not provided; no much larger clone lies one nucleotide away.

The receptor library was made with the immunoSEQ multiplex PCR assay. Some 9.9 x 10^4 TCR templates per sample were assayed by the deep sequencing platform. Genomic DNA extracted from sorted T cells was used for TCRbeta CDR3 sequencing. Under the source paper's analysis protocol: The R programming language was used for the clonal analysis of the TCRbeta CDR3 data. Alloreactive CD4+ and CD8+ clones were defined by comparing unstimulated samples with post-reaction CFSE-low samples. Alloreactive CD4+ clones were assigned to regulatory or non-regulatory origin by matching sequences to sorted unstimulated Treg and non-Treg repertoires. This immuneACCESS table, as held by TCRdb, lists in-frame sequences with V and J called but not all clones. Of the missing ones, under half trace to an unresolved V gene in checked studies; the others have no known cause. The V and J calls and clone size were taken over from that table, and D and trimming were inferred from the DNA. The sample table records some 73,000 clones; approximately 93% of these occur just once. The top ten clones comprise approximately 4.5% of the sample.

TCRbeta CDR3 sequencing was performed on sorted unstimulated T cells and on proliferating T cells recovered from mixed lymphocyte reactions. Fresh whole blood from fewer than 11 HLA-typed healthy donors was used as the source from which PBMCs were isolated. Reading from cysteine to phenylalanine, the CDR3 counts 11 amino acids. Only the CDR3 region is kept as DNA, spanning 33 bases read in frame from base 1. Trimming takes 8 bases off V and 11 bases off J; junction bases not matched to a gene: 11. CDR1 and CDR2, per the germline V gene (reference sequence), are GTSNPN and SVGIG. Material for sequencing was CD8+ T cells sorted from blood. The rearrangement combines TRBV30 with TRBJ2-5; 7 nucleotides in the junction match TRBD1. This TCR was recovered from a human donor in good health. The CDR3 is CALLHRDSQYF. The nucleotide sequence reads TGTGCCCTCTTACACCGGGACAGTCAGTACTTC.